This T cell receptor beta chain emerged from a study of T cell repertoires in cytomegalovirus infection. On the study more broadly: CMV epitopes used comprised recently identified HLA-C-restricted ones and well-studied HLA-B-restricted ones. Indicated by public TCR beta signatures were CMV infection and matching HLA type. The study's findings and limits: CMV carriers with the relevant HLA were identified by cumulative public TCR beta family frequency. HLA-C-restricted CMV clonotypes gave the most frequent clonotype in two of eight donors.

About this clonotype: Its target is unknown.

TCRdb called the reads again in MiXCR, with one record for every CDR3 protein. The data hold fewer than 850,000 distinct CDR3 sequences, with 25% to 35% observed a single time. The germline V gene encodes CDR1 MGHRA and CDR2 YSYEKL. The CDR3 is 14 amino acids. Deletions cut 4 bases from V and 1 base from J, with 8 bases between. This rearrangement joins TRBV4-1 to TRBJ2-1; D not resolved. The TCR was taken from a human donor in good health (CMV status not recorded). Some clones in this sample may be carry-over from other donors' samples. Sequenced material: cultured CD8+ T cells from PBMCs, taken from culture after CMV antigen stimulation. CDR3 coding DNA: TGCGCCAGCAGCCGTGGGTTTTCCTACAATGAGCAGTTCTTC. Amino acids: CASSRGFSYNEQFF.